This T cell receptor beta chain was identified in a study of human T cells and chemical hapten exposure. The CDR3 runs 18 residues. The ends lost 6 bases at V and 4 bases at J; junction bases unmatched: 12. This sample's time point: pre-sensitization, week 0. Treatment noted: therapeutic diphenylcyclopropenone sensitization with weekly scalp DPC. Each donor was an alopecia patient between 18 and 70 years of age who qualified for DPC. This clonotype was seen a few times. TCRdb re-derived calls from the RACE reads in MiXCR, one entry per CDR3 protein. The sample carries roughly 260,000 distinct CDR3 sequences, approximately 8.6% recorded once.

The TCR comes from a woman in her thirties or forties with alopecia areata. Some clones in this sample may be carry-over from other donors' samples. The genes are TRBV12-3 or TRBV12-4 and TRBJ2-5; 15 bases are shared with TRBD2. The sequencing here drew on whole blood, taken in connection with sensitization to the hapten diphenylcyclopropenone (DPC). The CDR3 spells CASSRGLAGGPLIETQYF. The CDR3 DNA reads TGTGCCAGCAGCCGCGGACTAGCGGGAGGGCCTTTGATAGAGACCCAGTACTTC.